The clone carrying this TCR beta chain was counted at least ten times. To make TCR beta libraries, researchers used iRepertoire HTBI primers and Arm-PCR of CDR3 regions. MiXCR was run by TCRdb on the multiplex PCR reads, yielding one entry per CDR3 protein. The data contain hundreds of thousands of distinct CDR3 sequences, around 16% of them singletons. The sample comes from a study of regulatory T cells in long-lasting Graves disease. The CDR3 contains 13 residues. After removal of 7 bases from V and 6 bases from J, the junction contained 8 bases not matched to a gene. The germline gives CDR1 MNHNS, CDR2 SASEGT. Time point in this sample: newly diagnosed GD, antithyroid drugs for less than 3 months. PBMC RNA was the source of the TCR library. This sample also belongs to another study, concerning T cells in Graves' hyperthyroidism and ophthalmopathy.

The receptor comes from a woman aged 35-65 years with Graves disease. The sample was peripheral blood mononuclear cells (PBMCs), taken at new diagnosis, from a patient treated with antithyroid drugs. The chain employs TRBV6-1 and TRBJ1-2; 7 bases fit TRBD1. This CDR3 reads CASTGQAWDGYTF. The DNA for the CDR3 is TGTGCCAGCACAGGACAGGCCTGGGATGGCTACACCTTC.